The clone carrying this T cell receptor (beta chain) was detected only a few times. Expressed TCRB transcripts were sequenced because the entire RNA isolate underwent reverse transcription. Libraries were prepared by immunoSEQ multiplex PCR; TCRdb keeps only in-frame clonotypes and omits some of them. The sample records about 370,000 clones, roughly 15% being singletons. The data were taken from a study of beta chain features in type 1 diabetes. The sample comprised naive CD4+ T cells from blood. The sequence came from a woman under 30 in good health.

For the CDR3, the DNA is TGTGCCAGCAGTTCCCCCCCATCCTTTCTAGCGGGAGGAAACAATGAGCAGTTCTTC. Translation: CASSSPPSFLAGGNNEQFF. This rearrangement joins TRBV28 to TRBJ2-1; 11 bases fit TRBD2. Trimming took 4 bases from V and 5 from J; bases not matched to a gene: 16. Germline V gene lookup returns CDR1 MDHEN and CDR2 SYDVKM. This CDR3 has 19 amino acids.